The TCR beta chain described here comes from a study of T cells in Graves' hyperthyroidism and ophthalmopathy. This clonotype was recorded at least ten times. A junction end diverges from the germline sequence, so it may reflect a read error. Amplification of TCR beta CDR3 regions was performed using RNA transcripts as template. Primed by the HTBI set, a first-round RT-PCR was run on the TCR CDR3. One entry per CDR3 protein, called by TCRdb with MiXCR from the multiplex PCR reads. This table holds fewer than 550,000 distinct CDR3 sequences, around a sixth found once. This CDR3 contains 14 residues. The receptor was isolated from a young woman with Graves' hyperthyroidism. The chain recombines TRBV12-3 or TRBV12-4 with TRBJ1-1, with 7 bases fitting TRBD1. Input material: blood. DNA of the CDR3: TGTGCCAGCAGTACTGACAGGGATAACAGTGAAGCTTTCTTT. It translates to CASSTDRDNSEAFF.